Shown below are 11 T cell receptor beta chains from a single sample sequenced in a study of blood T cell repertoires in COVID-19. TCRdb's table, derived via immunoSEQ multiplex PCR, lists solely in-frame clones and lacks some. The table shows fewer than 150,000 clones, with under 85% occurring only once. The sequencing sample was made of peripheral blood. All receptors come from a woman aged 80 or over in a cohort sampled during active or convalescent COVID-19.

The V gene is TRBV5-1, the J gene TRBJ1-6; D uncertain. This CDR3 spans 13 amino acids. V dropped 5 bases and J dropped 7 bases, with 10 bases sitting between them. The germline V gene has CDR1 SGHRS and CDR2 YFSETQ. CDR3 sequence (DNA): TGCGCCAGCAGATTAACATCAAATTCACCCCTCCACTTT. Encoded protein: CASRLTSNSPLHF.

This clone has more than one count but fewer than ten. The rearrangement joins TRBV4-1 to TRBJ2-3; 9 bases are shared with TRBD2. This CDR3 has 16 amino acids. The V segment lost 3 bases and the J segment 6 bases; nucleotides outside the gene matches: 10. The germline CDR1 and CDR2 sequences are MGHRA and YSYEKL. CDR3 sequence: CASSQVASGVGDTQYF. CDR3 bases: TGCGCCAGCAGCCAGGTGGCTAGCGGGGTAGGCGATACGCAGTATTTT.

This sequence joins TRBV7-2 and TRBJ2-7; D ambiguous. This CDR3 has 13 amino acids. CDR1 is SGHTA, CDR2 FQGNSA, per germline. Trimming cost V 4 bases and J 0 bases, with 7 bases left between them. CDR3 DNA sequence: TGTGCCAGCAGCTCCAGCGACTCCTACGAGCAGTACGTC. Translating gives CASSSSDSYEQYV.

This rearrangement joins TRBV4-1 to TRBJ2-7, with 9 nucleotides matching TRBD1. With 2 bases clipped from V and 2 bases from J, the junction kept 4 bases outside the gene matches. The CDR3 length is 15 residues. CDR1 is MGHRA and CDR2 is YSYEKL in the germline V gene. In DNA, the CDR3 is TGCGCCAGCAGCCAACCGGGACAGGGAACCTACGAGCAGTACTTC. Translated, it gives CASSQPGQGTYEQYF.

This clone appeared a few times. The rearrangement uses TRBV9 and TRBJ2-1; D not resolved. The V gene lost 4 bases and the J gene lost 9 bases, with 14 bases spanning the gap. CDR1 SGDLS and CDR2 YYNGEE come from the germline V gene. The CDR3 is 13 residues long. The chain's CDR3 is CASSPDTSGEQFF. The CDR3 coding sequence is TGTGCCAGCAGCCCCGACACCTCAGGTGAGCAGTTCTTC. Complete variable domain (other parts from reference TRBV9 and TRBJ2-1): DSGVTQTPKHLITATGQRVTLRCSPRSGDLSVYWYQQSLDQGLQFLIQYYNGEERAKGNILERFSAQQFPDLHSELNLSSLELGDSALYFCASSPDTSGEQFFGPGTRLTVL.

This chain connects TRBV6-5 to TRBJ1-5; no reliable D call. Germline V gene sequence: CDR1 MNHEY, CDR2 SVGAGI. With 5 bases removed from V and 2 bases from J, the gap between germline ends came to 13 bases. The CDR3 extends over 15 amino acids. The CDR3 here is CASSRREGGNQPQHF. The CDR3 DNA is TGTGCCAGCAGTCGGAGGGAGGGTGGCAATCAGCCCCAGCATTTT.

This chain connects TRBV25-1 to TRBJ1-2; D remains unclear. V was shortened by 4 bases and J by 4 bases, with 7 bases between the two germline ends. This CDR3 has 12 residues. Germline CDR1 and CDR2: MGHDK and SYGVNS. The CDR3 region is CASSGEAYGYTF. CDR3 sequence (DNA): TGTGCCAGCAGTGGTGAGGCCTATGGCTACACCTTC.

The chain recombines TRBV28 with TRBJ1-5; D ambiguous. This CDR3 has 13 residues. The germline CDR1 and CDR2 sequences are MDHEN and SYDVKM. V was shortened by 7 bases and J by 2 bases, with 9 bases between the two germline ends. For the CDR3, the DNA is TGTGCCAGCAAAAAACCAGGCAATCAGCCCCAGCATTTT. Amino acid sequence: CASKKPGNQPQHF.

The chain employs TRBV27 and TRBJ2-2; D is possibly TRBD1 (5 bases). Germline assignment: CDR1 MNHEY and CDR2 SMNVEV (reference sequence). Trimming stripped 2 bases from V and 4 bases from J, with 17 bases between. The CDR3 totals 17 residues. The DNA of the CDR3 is TGTGCCAGCAGTTTAGATCTAGTCAGGGTCTCCACCGGGGAGCTGTTTTTT. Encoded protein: CASSLDLVRVSTGELFF.

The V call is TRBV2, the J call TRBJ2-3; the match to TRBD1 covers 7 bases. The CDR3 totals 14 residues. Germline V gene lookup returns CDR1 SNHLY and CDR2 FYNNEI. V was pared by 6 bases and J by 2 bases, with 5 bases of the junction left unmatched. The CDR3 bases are TGTGCCAGCAGGGGGGACAGATCCACAGATACGCAGTATTTT. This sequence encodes CASRGDRSTDTQYF.

Written as DNA, the CDR3 is TGTGCCAGCCGGCTAGCGGCCACCGGGGAGCTGTTTTTT. Translated, it gives CASRLAATGELFF. The V call is TRBV7-9, the J call TRBJ2-2; 7 positions agree with TRBD2. Germline V CDR1 and CDR2: SEHNR, FQNEAQ (reference sequence). The CDR3 runs to 13 residues. V shed 8 bases and J 4 bases; nucleotides not matched to a gene: 4.